Listed below are T cell receptor beta chains from one sample, sequenced in a study of beta chain features in type 1 diabetes. Assay: immunoSEQ multiplex PCR; the TCRdb copy retains only in-frame clones and omits some. The sample holds a few hundred thousand clones; over 12% are singletons and the top ten take approximately 0.02%. The specimen was naive CD4+ T cells from blood. These receptor sequences come from a woman between 18 and 29 years old in good health. CDR3s include the opening cysteine and the closing phenylalanine or tryptophan. A D gene is named only where the DNA matches it firmly. Not all rows give a size; the values are once, few, many and, for expanded clones, a class.

V	J	size	D	length	DNA	CDR3
TRBV20-1	TRBJ2-1	-	-	10	TGCAGTGCTAGTAATAATGAGCAGTTCTTC	CSASNNEQFF
TRBV29-1	TRBJ1-4	-	TRBD1	12	TGCAGCGCCGGGACAGGGAATGAAAAACTGTTTTTT	CSAGTGNEKLFF
TRBV30	TRBJ2-5	-	-	13	TGTGCCTGGAAGGGCGGGGGCCCAGAGACCCAGTACTTC	CAWKGGGPETQYF
TRBV28	TRBJ2-1	-	TRBD2	15	TGTGCCAGCAGTCCTAGCGGGAGCTCCTACAATGAGCAGTTCTTC	CASSPSGSSYNEQFF
TRBV2	TRBJ1-2	-	-	13	TGTGCCAGCCTCACGGACATTGACTATGGCTACACCTTC	CASLTDIDYGYTF
TRBV5-6	TRBJ1-5	-	-	15	TGTGCCAGCAGCTTGGGCCCGAGGAGCAATCAGCCCCAGCATTTT	CASSLGPRSNQPQHF
TRBV14	TRBJ2-1	-	-	14	TGTGCCAGCAGCCCTTTTGCGGGTAACAATGAGCAGTTCTTC	CASSPFAGNNEQFF
TRBV14	TRBJ2-1	few	TRBD2	15	TGTGCCAGCAGCCAAAGCGGGAGGGCCATCAATGAGCAGTTCTTC	CASSQSGRAINEQFF
TRBV7-3	TRBJ1-5	-	-	13	TGTGCCAGCAGCAAACAGTCCAATCAGCCCCAGCATTTT	CASSKQSNQPQHF
TRBV9	TRBJ1-2	-	-	13	TGTGCCAGCAGCGCTTCGGAGGCAGGCGGCTACACCTTC	CASSASEAGGYTF
TRBV4-1	TRBJ2-1	-	-	17	TGCGCCAGCAGCCAAAGCCGGGCGGGACGCTCCTACAATGAGCAGTTCTTC	CASSQSRAGRSYNEQFF
TRBV7-2	TRBJ2-2	-	TRBD2	14	TGTGCCAGCACTCCGGGACTAGTTATCGGGGAGCTGTTTTTT	CASTPGLVIGELFF
TRBV14	TRBJ2-2	-	-	17	TGTGCCAGCAGCCAATCCGCCTGGGCGGGGAGCACCGGGGAGCTGTTTTTT	CASSQSAWAGSTGELFF
TRBV5-4	TRBJ2-1	-	TRBD2	16	TGTGCCAGCAGCTTGGGACTAGCGGGAGGGTCGCATGAGCAGTTCTTC	CASSLGLAGGSHEQFF
TRBV29-1	TRBJ1-1	few	-	14	TGCAGCGCCCCCGACAGTTTAATGAACACTGAAGCTTTCTTT	CSAPDSLMNTEAFF
TRBV19	TRBJ2-1	-	TRBD2	15	TGTGCCAGTAGTATACTCCGTGGGAGGGCTCCTGAGCAGTTCTTC	CASSILRGRAPEQFF
TRBV4-3	TRBJ1-4	few	TRBD1	18	TGCGCCAGCAGCCAAGTACCACAATGGGCAGGGGGGAGTGAAAAACTGTTTTTT	CASSQVPQWAGGSEKLFF
TRBV6-5	TRBJ1-2	-	-	13	TGTGCCAGCAGTTACGGGACATCGGATGGCTACACCTTC	CASSYGTSDGYTF
TRBV9	TRBJ2-5	few	-	14	TGTGCCAGCAGCGTAGGGCTTTCACGAGAGACCCAGTACTTC	CASSVGLSRETQYF
TRBV30	TRBJ1-3	-	-	13	TGTGCCTGGAGTAGTAGCTCTGGAAACACCATATATTTT	CAWSSSSGNTIYF
TRBV4-3	TRBJ2-3	-	-	15	TGCGCCAGCAGCCAAGACTTGTATAGCACAGATACGCAGTATTTT	CASSQDLYSTDTQYF
TRBV4-1	TRBJ1-2	few	-	13	TGCGCCAGCAGCCAAGGGACAGCCTATGGCTACACCTTC	CASSQGTAYGYTF
TRBV30	TRBJ2-3	-	-	12	TGTGCCTCCGAACAGGGTTCAGATACGCAGTATTTT	CASEQGSDTQYF
TRBV11-3	TRBJ2-1	-	-	13	TGTGCCAGCAGCTCTCACGGGGGAGGTGAGCAGTTCTTC	CASSSHGGGEQFF
TRBV29-1	TRBJ2-1	few	TRBD2	13	TGCAGCCCGGGGGGGGCGGGTAGGGATGAGCAGTTCTTC	CSPGGAGRDEQFF
TRBV18	TRBJ2-3	-	-	13	TGTGCCAGCTCACCAGCGGGGCCAGATACGCAGTATTTT	CASSPAGPDTQYF
TRBV5-1	TRBJ2-7	-	TRBD1	14	TGCGCCAGCAGCCCGGGACAGGGGGCGGCCGAGCAGTACTTC	CASSPGQGAAEQYF
TRBV4-1	TRBJ2-4	-	TRBD2	17	TGCGCCAGCAGCCAATCCGGGACTAGCGGGAGATTGAACATTCAGTACTTC	CASSQSGTSGRLNIQYF
TRBV5-1	TRBJ2-5	-	-	12	TGCGCCAGCAGCTTGGCTGAAGAGACCCAGTACTTC	CASSLAEETQYF
TRBV30	TRBJ2-1	few	-	17	TGTGCCTGGAGTTCCTCGAGAGCGGCAATCTCCTACAATGAGCAGTTCTTC	CAWSSSRAAISYNEQFF
TRBV19	TRBJ2-7	few	-	14	TGTGCCAGTAGTTCCCGTGGACAGCCGGACGAGCAGTACTTC	CASSSRGQPDEQYF
TRBV7-9	TRBJ2-7	few	-	12	TGTGCCAGCAGCATGGACTCCTTAGAGCAGTACTTC	CASSMDSLEQYF
TRBV6-5	TRBJ1-5	few	-	15	TGTGCCAGCAGTTACTCGGGCTGGGAGAATCAGCCCCAGCATTTT	CASSYSGWENQPQHF
TRBV28	TRBJ2-7	-	-	14	TGTGCCAGCAGTTTTATGGCGGCTCCCTACGAGCAGTACTTC	CASSFMAAPYEQYF
TRBV5-4	TRBJ2-5	few	-	14	TGTGCCAGCAGCCCCTTAGCCCTTCAAGAGACCCAGTACTTC	CASSPLALQETQYF
TRBV27	TRBJ1-2	-	TRBD1	15	TGTGCCAGCAGTGGACTGGGACAGGGTCCGCCTGGCTACACCTTC	CASSGLGQGPPGYTF
TRBV9	TRBJ1-5	-	-	14	TGTGCCAGCAGTAGACAGAGTAGCAATCAGCCCCAGCATTTT	CASSRQSSNQPQHF
TRBV21-1	TRBJ2-6	few	-	14	TGTGCCAGCGCCGGGAGCTCTGGGGCCAACGTCCTGACTTTC	CASAGSSGANVLTF
TRBV25-1	TRBJ2-2	-	-	16	TGTGCCAGCGGACCCCGAGGGGGTTCGCCCACCGGGGAGCTGTTTTTT	CASGPRGGSPTGELFF
TRBV27	TRBJ2-7	-	-	14	TGTGCCACCAGGGGGACGGGAGGCTCCTACGAGCAGTACTTC	CATRGTGGSYEQYF
TRBV4-1	TRBJ1-2	-	TRBD1	16	TGCGCCAGCAGCGGATACCGGGACAGGGATATCTATGGCTACACCTTC	CASSGYRDRDIYGYTF
TRBV5-1	TRBJ2-5	few	TRBD2	17	TGCGCCAGCAGAACCTCCTCGGGACTAGCGGGAGTCGAGACCCAGTACTTC	CASRTSSGLAGVETQYF
TRBV28	TRBJ2-2	-	-	14	TGTGCCAGCAGTTTATACAGCAACACCGGGGAGCTGTTTTTT	CASSLYSNTGELFF
TRBV28	TRBJ2-7	-	-	15	TGTGCCAGCAGTTCCCCAGGGGTGAAATCCTACGAGCAGTACTTC	CASSSPGVKSYEQYF
TRBV30	TRBJ2-3	few	TRBD2	16	TGTGCCTGGAGGAGGGGACTAGGGTCTAGCACAGATACGCAGTATTTT	CAWRRGLGSSTDTQYF
TRBV7-9	TRBJ2-5	-	-	15	TGTGCCAGCAGCTTAGTACCAGGGGACGGGGAGACCCAGTACTTC	CASSLVPGDGETQYF
TRBV6-1	TRBJ2-1	few	-	14	TGTGCCAGCACGATCCCAGGAAGAAACAATGAGCAGTTCTTC	CASTIPGRNNEQFF
TRBV18	TRBJ2-3	-	TRBD2	15	TGTGCCAGCTCACCGACTAGCGTACACACAGATACGCAGTATTTT	CASSPTSVHTDTQYF
TRBV5-4	TRBJ1-2	-	-	15	TGTGCCAGCAGCTTGGGGACAACTACTAACTATGGCTACACCTTC	CASSLGTTTNYGYTF
TRBV9	TRBJ2-1	-	TRBD1	16	TGTGCCAGCAGCGTATTCAGGGGGAGCTCCTACAATGAGCAGTTCTTC	CASSVFRGSSYNEQFF
TRBV19	TRBJ2-1	few	-	13	TGTGCCAGTAGTCCTAACCCTAGCCTTGAGCAGTTCTTC	CASSPNPSLEQFF
TRBV21-1	TRBJ2-1	-	-	16	TGTGCCAGCAGCCCGCGTGGTCGGGGGAATAACAATGAGCAGTTCTTC	CASSPRGRGNNNEQFF
TRBV10-3	TRBJ2-7	-	TRBD1	13	TGTGCCATCAGCGGGACAGGCTTCAACGAGCAGTACTTC	CAISGTGFNEQYF
TRBV27	TRBJ2-1	-	TRBD1	13	TGTGCCAGCAGATCGACAGGGGGCAATGAGCAGTTCTTC	CASRSTGGNEQFF
TRBV6-5	TRBJ2-7	few	TRBD2	14	TGTGCCAGCAGTTACTCGGGCGGGAGTTACGAGCAGTACTTC	CASSYSGGSYEQYF